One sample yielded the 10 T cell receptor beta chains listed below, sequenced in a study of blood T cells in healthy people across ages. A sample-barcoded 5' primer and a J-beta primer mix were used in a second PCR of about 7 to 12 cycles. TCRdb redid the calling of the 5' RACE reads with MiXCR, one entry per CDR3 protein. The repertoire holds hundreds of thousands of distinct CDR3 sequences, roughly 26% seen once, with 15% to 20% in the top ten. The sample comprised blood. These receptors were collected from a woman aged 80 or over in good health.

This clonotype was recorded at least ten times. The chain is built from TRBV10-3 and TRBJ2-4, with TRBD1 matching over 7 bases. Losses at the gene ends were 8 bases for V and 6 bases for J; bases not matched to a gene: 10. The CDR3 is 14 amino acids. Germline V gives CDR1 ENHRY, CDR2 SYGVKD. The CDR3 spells CAISPTGIGNIQYF. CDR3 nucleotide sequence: TGTGCCATCTCCCCGACAGGGATAGGAAACATTCAGTACTTC.

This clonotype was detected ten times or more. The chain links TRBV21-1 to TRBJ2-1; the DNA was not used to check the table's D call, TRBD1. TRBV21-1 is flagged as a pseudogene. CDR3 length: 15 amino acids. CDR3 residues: CASRGTGSTYNEQFF. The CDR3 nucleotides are TGTGCCAGCAGGGGCACAGGGTCCACCTACAATGAGCAGTTCTTC.

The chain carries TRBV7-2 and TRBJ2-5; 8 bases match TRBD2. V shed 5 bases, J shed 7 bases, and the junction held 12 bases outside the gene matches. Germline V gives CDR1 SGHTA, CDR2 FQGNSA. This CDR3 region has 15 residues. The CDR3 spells CASSQQRGPGGTQYF. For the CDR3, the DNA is TGTGCCAGCAGCCAACAGCGGGGGCCTGGGGGGACCCAGTACTTC.

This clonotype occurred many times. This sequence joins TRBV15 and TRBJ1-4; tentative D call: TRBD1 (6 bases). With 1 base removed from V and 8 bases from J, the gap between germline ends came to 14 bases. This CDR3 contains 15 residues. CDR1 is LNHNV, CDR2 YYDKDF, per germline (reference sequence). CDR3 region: CATSRVGGLREKLFF. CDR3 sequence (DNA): TGTGCCACCAGCAGAGTGGGGGGGCTAAGGGAAAAACTGTTTTTT.

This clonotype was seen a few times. The CDR3 nucleotides read TGCGCCACAATGAGGAGCGGGGGGTCCTACAATGAGCAGTTCTTC. This codes for CATMRSGGSYNEQFF. The gene calls are TRBV5-1 and TRBJ2-1; TRBD2 matches at 9 bases. Germline CDR1 and CDR2: SGHRS and YFSETQ. The CDR3 contains 15 residues. V lost 9 bases to trimming and J lost 1 base; unmatched junction nucleotides: 8.

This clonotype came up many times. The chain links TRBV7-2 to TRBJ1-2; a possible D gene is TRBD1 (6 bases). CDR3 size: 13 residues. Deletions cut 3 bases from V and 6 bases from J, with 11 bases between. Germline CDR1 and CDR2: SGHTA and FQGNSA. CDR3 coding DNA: TGTGCCAGCAGCTTGGGCTGGACAGATGGCTACACCTTC. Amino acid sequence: CASSLGWTDGYTF.

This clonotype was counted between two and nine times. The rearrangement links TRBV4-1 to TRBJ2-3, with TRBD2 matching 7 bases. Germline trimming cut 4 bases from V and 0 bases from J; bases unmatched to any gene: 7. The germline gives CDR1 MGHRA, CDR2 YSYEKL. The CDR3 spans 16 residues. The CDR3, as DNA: TGCGCCAGCAGCCCAAGGAGCGGGGTCAGCACAGATACGCAGTATTTT. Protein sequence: CASSPRSGVSTDTQYF.

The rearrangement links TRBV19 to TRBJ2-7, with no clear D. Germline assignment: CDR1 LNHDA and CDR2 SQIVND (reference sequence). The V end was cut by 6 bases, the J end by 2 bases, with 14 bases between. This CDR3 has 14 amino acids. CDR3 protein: CASSRAVTTYEQYF. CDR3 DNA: TGTGCCAGTAGCCGAGCAGTAACTACCTACGAGCAGTACTTC.

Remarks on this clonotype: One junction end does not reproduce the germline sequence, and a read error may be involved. The CDR3 sequence: CASSLVWARGNEQYF. As DNA, the CDR3 is TGTGCCAGTAGCTTGGTATGGGCCCGGGGCAATGAGCAGTACTTC. The chain combines TRBV5-6 with TRBJ2-7, with D possibly being TRBD1 or TRBD2 (5 bases each). The length of the CDR3 is 15 residues. Germline V lookup: CDR1 SGHDT, CDR2 YYEEEE.

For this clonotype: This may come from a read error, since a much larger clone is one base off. CDR3: CSARGWDGYNEQYF. CDR3 in DNA: TGCAGTGCTAGAGGCTGGGACGGGTACAATGAGCAGTACTTC. The gene calls are TRBV20-1 and TRBJ2-7; D might be TRBD1 or TRBD2, each matching 5 bases. The CDR3 totals 14 residues. Germline lookup yields CDR1 DFQATT and CDR2 SNEGSKA (reference sequence). V lost 1 base to trimming and J lost 7 bases, with 17 bases between them.